This T cell receptor beta chain was captured by sequencing in a study of resident and recirculating memory T cells in vitiligo. General study points: No single dominant TCR clone appeared; lesion clonality varied.

Trimming removed 3 bases from V and 4 bases from J, with 16 bases in between. The CDR3 has 16 residues. CDR1 and CDR2 from the germline V gene are LNHDA and SQIVND (reference sequence). Comments on this clone: Its antigen is currently unknown.

Sequenced by immunoSEQ multiplex PCR; TCRdb stores in-frame clones only, minus some. The table lists around 70,000 clones, approximately 89% of them singletons, with 4.9% in the top ten. The specimen sequenced was blood. The TCR was taken from a male donor with vitiligo. This chain joins TRBV19 and TRBJ2-1; a weak D match, TRBD1 (6 bases). The CDR3 region has the DNA TGTGCCAGTAGTATCGAGGGACACCGTCGTTACAATGAGCAGTTCTTC. Translated, it gives CASSIEGHRRYNEQFF.